These 27 T cell receptor beta chains came from one sample sequenced in a study of blood T cells in healthy people across ages. It was with a sample-barcoded 5' primer and a J-beta primer mix that a second PCR of roughly 7 to 12 cycles was run. Each CDR3 protein gets one entry after TCRdb re-called the 5' RACE reads with MiXCR. The data contain 600,000 to 1,000,000 distinct CDR3 sequences, approximately 25% of them seen just once; the ten biggest clones take up 3% to 4.5%. These same data were also listed under a study on T cells of mothers and their children.

Sequencing used blood. The receptor set was obtained from a boy younger than 18 in good health.

The chain recombines TRBV7-9 with TRBJ1-4; 11 positions match TRBD1. Trimming cost V 5 bases and J 5 bases; bases outside gene matches: 4. This CDR3 is 15 amino acids long. Germline V gives CDR1 SEHNR, CDR2 FQNEAQ (reference sequence). CDR3 region: CASSTGTGGNEKLFF. The CDR3 bases are TGTGCCAGCAGCACGGGGACAGGGGGAAATGAAAAACTGTTTTTT.

The V and J genes are TRBV20-1 and TRBJ2-2; D tentatively fits TRBD1 or TRBD2 (7 bases each). V shed 4 bases and J shed 7 bases, with 34 bases lying between them. Germline assignment: CDR1 DFQATT and CDR2 SNEGSKA (reference sequence). The CDR3 covers 20 residues. The DNA of the CDR3 is TGCAGTGCTACAACAGTAGCGGGTATAAGGCAGGGGGGTGGGCACGGGGAGCTGTTTTTT. Translated: CSATTVAGIRQGGGHGELFF.

Ten or more counts support this clonotype. V usage is TRBV4-1 and J usage is TRBJ2-1; 8 positions match TRBD1. The J segment lost 2 bases and the V segment lost 0 bases, leaving 3 bases of the junction unmatched. This CDR3 has 16 residues. Germline CDR1 reads MGHRA; CDR2 reads YSYEKL. CDR3 protein: CASSQDGRGPYNEQFF. The CDR3 coding sequence is TGCGCCAGCAGCCAAGATGGCAGGGGGCCCTACAATGAGCAGTTCTTC.

This clonotype turned up a few times. The chain recombines TRBV7-9 with TRBJ2-5; D might be TRBD1 (6 bases). CDR1 is SEHNR, CDR2 FQNEAQ, per germline (reference sequence). The germline V and J ends were trimmed by 5 bases and 5 bases, with 18 bases remaining between them. CDR3 length: 15 residues. The CDR3 region has the DNA TGTGCCAGCAGCCTTCAGTTAGGGGGTCCGGAGACCCAGTACTTC. This gives the protein CASSLQLGGPETQYF.

In its sample, this clonotype was seen a few times. The chain is built from TRBV19 and TRBJ2-5, with TRBD1 matching 7 bases. The CDR3 is made up of 17 amino acids. Germline values: CDR1 LNHDA, CDR2 SQIVND (reference sequence). V gave up 6 bases and J gave up 2 bases; unmatched junction bases: 15. CDR3 sequence (DNA): TGTGCCAGTAGCACCGGGACAGACAAAGTTTTACAAGAGACCCAGTACTTC. It is translated as CASSTGTDKVLQETQYF.

The chain employs TRBV6-2 or TRBV6-3 and TRBJ2-5; D is unclear. The CDR3 is 14 amino acids. With 5 bases removed from V and 5 bases from J, the gap between germline ends came to 15 bases. Germline lookup yields CDR1 MNHEY and CDR2 SVGEGT. The CDR3 protein is CASSVTVFEETQYF. CDR3 DNA: TGTGCCAGCAGTGTGACTGTATTTGAGGAGACCCAGTACTTC.

The table lists this clonotype with a few counts. The genes are TRBV7-8 and TRBJ2-1, with a weak D call TRBD2 (6 bases). V dropped 5 bases and J dropped 0 bases, with 11 bases sitting between them. The CDR3 contains 15 residues. In germline, CDR1 is SGHVS, CDR2 FQNEAQ. This CDR3 is CASSPSSVSYNEQFF. In DNA form, the CDR3 reads TGTGCCAGCAGCCCCTCTAGCGTCTCCTACAATGAGCAGTTCTTC.

The V call is TRBV2, the J call TRBJ2-7; no firm D call. The CDR3 consists of 17 residues. V lost 9 bases and J lost 2, with 26 bases in between. Germline CDR1 is SNHLY and CDR2 is FYNNEI. CDR3: CARNSPQQHLYTYEQYF. The CDR3 DNA reads as TGTGCCAGAAACTCTCCCCAACAGCATCTGTATACCTACGAGCAGTACTTC.

This chain connects TRBV20-1 to TRBJ2-3; no clear D gene. V lost 3 bases to trimming and J lost 4 bases, with 11 bases between them. The CDR3 runs 13 residues. Germline V gene sequence: CDR1 DFQATT, CDR2 SNEGSKA (reference sequence). The CDR3 loop is CSARDPGADTQYF. Here the CDR3 DNA reads TGCAGTGCTAGGGACCCGGGCGCAGATACGCAGTATTTT.

This clonotype was seen at least ten times. The chain employs TRBV7-8 and TRBJ2-3; 13 nucleotides agree with TRBD2. With V trimmed by 4 bases and J by 0 bases, 1 base remained unmatched. The CDR3 extends over 16 amino acids. Germline values: CDR1 SGHVS, CDR2 FQNEAQ. CDR3 in amino acids: CASSSGLAGSTDTQYF. CDR3 bases: TGTGCCAGCAGCTCGGGACTAGCGGGGAGCACAGATACGCAGTATTTT.

Ten or more counts support this clonotype. CDR3 sequence: CASSYSRDNPYGYTF. CDR3 bases: TGTGCCAGCAGTTACAGCAGGGATAACCCTTATGGCTACACCTTC. This sequence joins TRBV6-6 and TRBJ1-2; maybe TRBD1 (5 bases). The V end lost 2 bases, the J end lost 5 bases, and 15 bases lay between the germline ends. The germline V gene encodes CDR1 MNHNY and CDR2 SVGAGI (reference sequence). The CDR3 sequence is 15 residues long.

This clonotype came up a few times. The chain uses TRBV7-2 and TRBJ1-4, with TRBD1 as a possible D gene (6 bases). Germline V gives CDR1 SGHTA, CDR2 FQGNSA. The length of the CDR3 is 14 residues. Trimming stripped 0 bases from V and 10 bases from J, with 12 bases between. The CDR3 protein is CASSLALLGGKLFF. The CDR3 bases are TGTGCCAGCAGCTTAGCGTTGTTAGGGGGAAAACTGTTTTTT.

This clonotype was found a few times. The rearrangement links TRBV28 to TRBJ2-4; a weak D match, TRBD1 (6 bases). Looked up from germline, CDR1 is MDHEN and CDR2 is SYDVKM. The ends were cut back, 6 bases at V and 0 bases at J, with 15 bases in the middle. This CDR3 spans 16 amino acids. This CDR3 is CASSDPSGEAKNIQYF. The CDR3 bases are TGTGCCAGCAGCGACCCATCAGGGGAAGCCAAAAACATTCAGTACTTC.

The chain has TRBV29-1 and TRBJ1-2; weak D call: TRBD1 (6 bases). Trimming removed 0 bases from V and 4 bases from J, with 12 bases in between. The CDR3 consists of 14 residues. Germline CDR1 is SQVTM and CDR2 is ANQGSEA. CDR3 sequence: CSVEDRGRVYGYTF. The CDR3 DNA sequence: TGCAGCGTTGAAGACAGGGGCCGCGTCTATGGCTACACCTTC.

V and J are TRBV2 and TRBJ1-2; D is uncertain. The CDR3 loop spans 12 amino acids. V dropped 2 bases and J dropped 5 bases, with 6 bases sitting between them. Germline CDR1 is SNHLY and CDR2 is FYNNEI. CDR3 amino acids: CASSETDYGYTF. CDR3 DNA: TGTGCCAGCAGTGAAACGGATTATGGCTACACCTTC.

The genes are TRBV2 and TRBJ2-7, with D perhaps being TRBD1 or TRBD2 (5 bases each). This CDR3 region has 13 residues. Germline loops: CDR1 SNHLY, CDR2 FYNNEI. Deletions cut 7 bases from V and 6 bases from J, with 16 bases between. CDR3 nucleotides: TGTGCCAGCAAAGGGCAGGGAGTCAGCGAGCAGTACTTC. Protein sequence: CASKGQGVSEQYF.

This clonotype was counted a few times. The rearrangement uses TRBV12-3 or TRBV12-4 and TRBJ2-1; 11 positions agree with TRBD2. The CDR3 runs 15 residues. Trimming cost V 5 bases and J 5 bases; bases outside gene matches: 5. The CDR3 DNA is TGTGCCAGCAGTGCCGCTAGCGGGGGGAACAATGAGCAGTTCTTC. Its protein is CASSAASGGNNEQFF.

This sequence joins TRBV12-3 or TRBV12-4 and TRBJ2-3; TRBD2 matches 9 bases. The CDR3 consists of 17 residues. Trimming at V came to 6 bases and at J to 2 bases, leaving 12 bases not matched to a gene. The DNA of the CDR3 is TGTGCCAGCAGCCCGTTGACTAGCGGTCGCCACACAGATACGCAGTATTTT. It specifies CASSPLTSGRHTDTQYF.

This chain connects TRBV2 to TRBJ1-4; D may be TRBD1 (5 bases). V lost 4 bases, J lost 4 bases, and 10 bases lay in between. The CDR3 spans 14 residues. The germline CDR1 and CDR2 sequences are SNHLY and FYNNEI. The CDR3 bases are TGTGCCAGCAGTGCCAGAGACAGTAATGAAAAACTGTTTTTT. Translation: CASSARDSNEKLFF.

The V call is TRBV10-3, the J call TRBJ2-3, with 7 bases fitting TRBD1. This CDR3 has 16 amino acids. Per germline, CDR1 ENHRY and CDR2 SYGVKD. With 3 bases clipped from V and 0 bases from J, the junction kept 6 bases outside the gene matches. This CDR3 is CAISDPDRESTDTQYF. CDR3 in DNA: TGTGCCATCAGTGACCCCGACAGGGAGAGCACAGATACGCAGTATTTT.

This clonotype was seen more than once but under ten times. The gene calls are TRBV4-2 and TRBJ2-7, with D hard to call. V lost 1 base and J 5 bases, leaving 12 bases between the germline ends. Germline V lookup: CDR1 LGHNA, CDR2 YNFKEQ. There are 14 residues in the CDR3. The CDR3 sequence: CASSQVIGGNEQYF. For the CDR3, the DNA is TGTGCCAGCAGCCAAGTTATCGGTGGTAACGAGCAGTACTTC.

In regard to this clonotype: A junction boundary mismatches the germline segment, possibly from a read error. The rearrangement joins TRBV2 to TRBJ2-3; 8 bases match TRBD1. CDR1 is SNHLY and CDR2 is FYNNEI in the germline V gene. The CDR3 spans 15 residues. This CDR3 is CASWRTGSSTDAQYF. Written as DNA, the CDR3 is TGTGCCAGCTGGCGGACAGGGTCTAGCACAGATGCGCAGTATTTT.

The sample holds a few counts of this clonotype. V gene TRBV6-1 combines with J gene TRBJ2-5; no clear D gene. With the DNA end fitting TRBJ2-1 better, the J assignment may be wrong. The length of the CDR3 is 16 residues. CDR1 is MNHNS, CDR2 SASEGT, per germline. CDR3 residues: CASSEDRLTIYNEQFF. The CDR3 region has the DNA TGTGCCAGCAGTGAAGACAGACTGACGATCTACAATGAGCAGTTCTTC.

This rearrangement joins TRBV7-2 to TRBJ1-2; a weak D match, TRBD1 (5 bases). The V end was cut by 5 bases, the J end by 3 bases, with 13 bases between. The germline gives CDR1 SGHTA, CDR2 FQGNSA. CDR3 length: 14 residues. The CDR3 DNA follows: TGTGCCAGCAGCCCCTGGGACGAATACTATGGCTACACCTTC. Its translation: CASSPWDEYYGYTF.

A word on this clonotype: The CDR3 carries no conserved terminal phenylalanine or tryptophan, so it likely arises from a read error. V gene TRBV6-5 combines with J gene TRBJ1-5; 8 bases are a match to TRBD1. The CDR3 loop spans 15 amino acids. J lost 6 bases, V lost 6 bases, and 10 bases had no gene match. Germline CDR1 reads MNHEY; CDR2 reads SVGAGI. The CDR3 spells CASSRGGQGFQPQHY. CDR3 nucleotide sequence: TGTGCCAGCAGCCGAGGAGGACAGGGCTTTCAGCCCCAGCATTAT.

To note about this clonotype: The CDR3 end shows no conserved phenylalanine or tryptophan, and so a read error is likely. The DNA is omitted, as the CDR3 cannot be located on it reliably, and the CDR3 follows TCRdb's listing. V usage is TRBV6-1 and J usage is TRBJ2-1; the table assigns TRBD1, which was not confirmed against the DNA. Germline CDR1 and CDR2: MNHNS and SASEGT. The CDR3 is 12 amino acids in total, end residues counted. The CDR3 reads CASSESPLFRDL.

In this sample, this clonotype turned up a few times. This chain connects TRBV28 to TRBJ1-4; TRBD1 aligns across 12 bases. J gave up 10 bases and V 6 bases, and 12 bases lay outside the gene matches. Germline V gene data show CDR1 as MDHEN and CDR2 as SYDVKM. The CDR3 is 16 amino acids. The CDR3 coding sequence is TGTGCCAGCAGGACCGGGACAGGGGGCATTATTGGAAAACTGTTTTTT. This translates into CASRTGTGGIIGKLFF.